The 29 T cell receptor beta chains given below trace back to one sample, sequenced in a study of Graves' ophthalmopathy and Graves' hyperthyroidism (dated by TCRdb to 2016 to 2019). The sequencing machine was an Illumina HiSeq 2000. For repertoire sequencing, the TCR beta CDR3 regions were amplified from RNA transcripts. HTBI primers and the Qiagen OneStep RT-PCR kit were used in a first-round RT-PCR, which was followed by a second-round multiplex PCR, size selection and purification. The public reads were reanalyzed by TCRdb: fastp trimming at Q25, MiXCR alignment, in-frame beta chains only. Rows are unified per CDR3 protein, each entry keeping the most common DNA and genes. This sample is represented by about 160,000 distinct CDR3 sequences; 35% to 50% of them were singletons. Clones ranked in the top ten supply 8% to 9.5% of the sample. The sequenced sample was peripheral blood. These receptors were taken from a man aged 30-40 years with Graves' ophthalmopathy. Donor details come from another sample of the same person, matched by shared clones.

The sample holds many counts of this clonotype. The rearrangement joins TRBV12-3 or TRBV12-4 to TRBJ1-3, with no clear D. The CDR3 consists of 13 residues. The V end lost 8 bases, the J end lost 5 bases, and 13 bases lay between the germline ends. CDR3 loop: CASPGGSRNTIYF. CDR3 nucleotides: TGTGCCAGCCCTGGAGGGAGCAGAAACACCATATATTTT.

This clonotype was recorded many times. The CDR3 nucleotides read TGTGCCAGCAGTAATGCCCCGGGACAGGCGGAAAACATTCAGTACTTC. Its translation is CASSNAPGQAENIQYF. The rearrangement links TRBV12-3 or TRBV12-4 to TRBJ2-4; 8 bases agree with TRBD1. The V and J ends lost 5 bases and 5 bases, in that order; junction bases with no gene match: 11. The CDR3 contains 16 residues.

The chain combines TRBV7-2 with TRBJ2-7; 8 nucleotides agree with TRBD1. The CDR3 has 15 residues. Germline CDR1 SGHTA, CDR2 FQGNSA. V lost 5 bases to trimming and J lost 3 bases; unmatched junction nucleotides: 9. CDR3 region: CASSLPRDRLYEQYF. The CDR3 region has the DNA TGTGCCAGCAGCCTCCCCCGGGACAGGCTCTACGAGCAGTACTTC.

This clonotype appeared many times. The J gene is TRBJ2-3, the V gene TRBV6-2 or TRBV6-3, with D possibly matching TRBD2 (6 bases). The CDR3 covers 15 residues. Per germline, CDR1 MNHEY and CDR2 SVGEGT. The V gene lost 2 bases and the J gene lost 2 bases, with 11 bases spanning the gap. This CDR3 is CASSYGLISTDTQYF. The CDR3 DNA follows: TGTGCCAGCAGTTACGGACTAATATCCACAGATACGCAGTATTTT.

This clonotype has only a few counts. The rearrangement uses TRBV6-1 and TRBJ1-1; tentatively, D is TRBD1 (6 bases). This CDR3 has 15 amino acids. The V gene lost 4 bases and the J gene lost 0 bases, with 12 bases spanning the gap. Germline V gene data show CDR1 as MNHNS and CDR2 as SASEGT. The CDR3 coding sequence is TGTGCCAGCAGTGGGACAGAGTACATGAACACTGAAGCTTTCTTT. Protein: CASSGTEYMNTEAFF.

V usage is TRBV6-1 and J usage is TRBJ1-2; D remains ambiguous. CDR3 length equals 13 residues. The V end was cut by 2 bases, the J end by 3 bases, with 7 bases between. Looked up from germline, CDR1 is MNHNS and CDR2 is SASEGT. The CDR3 coding sequence is TGTGCCAGCAGTGAATCGGCAGACTATGGCTACACCTTC. Translation gives CASSESADYGYTF.

The rearrangement links TRBV10-3 to TRBJ2-2; 15 bases are a match to TRBD2. Germline lookup yields CDR1 ENHRY and CDR2 SYGVKD. Unmatched junction bases numbered 7, after V lost 10 bases and J lost 4 bases. This CDR3 region has 16 residues. CDR3 nucleotide sequence: TGTGCCACCCGGACTAGCGGGAGGGCCAGCACCGGGGAGCTGTTTTTT. Its protein is CATRTSGRASTGELFF.

The chain employs TRBV28 and TRBJ2-7, with a weak D call TRBD1 (6 bases). This CDR3 contains 14 residues. Germline-derived CDR1 and CDR2 are MDHEN and SYDVKM. Trimming took 6 bases from V and 4 from J, leaving 16 bases between them. The CDR3 DNA reads as TGTGCCAGCAGCCTCGCCAGGGGCCGGTACGAGCAGTACTTC. It is translated as CASSLARGRYEQYF.

This clonotype showed up many times. The chain carries TRBV4-2 and TRBJ1-1, with TRBD1 as a possible D gene (5 bases). V was shortened by 3 bases and J by 0 bases, with 23 bases between the two germline ends. Germline CDR1 reads LGHNA; CDR2 reads YNFKEQ. The CDR3 totals 19 residues. The CDR3 is CASSQTQGGWNYLNTEAFF. DNA for the CDR3: TGTGCCAGCAGCCAGACCCAGGGCGGATGGAACTATTTGAACACTGAAGCTTTCTTT.

This chain links TRBV20-1 with TRBJ2-5, with 7 bases matching TRBD1. Germline lookup yields CDR1 DFQATT and CDR2 SNEGSKA (reference sequence). The CDR3 consists of 12 residues. V dropped 5 bases and J dropped 2; count of bases not matched to a gene: 2. CDR3 bases: TGCAGTGCTCCGGACAGGCAAGAGACCCAGTACTTC. The encoded protein is CSAPDRQETQYF.

This clonotype was seen repeatedly, ten times or more. The gene calls are TRBV12-3 or TRBV12-4 and TRBJ2-5, with 13 positions matching TRBD2. This CDR3 spans 16 amino acids. Trimming cost V 3 bases and J 6 bases; bases outside gene matches: 7. The CDR3 coding sequence is TGTGCCAGCAGTTTGTGGACTAGCGGGAGCGCGCAGACCCAGTACTTC. Its protein product is CASSLWTSGSAQTQYF.

The chain employs TRBV30 and TRBJ2-7; 9 nucleotides align to TRBD1. The V gene end was trimmed by 1 base and the J gene end by 3 bases; junction bases not matched to a gene: 4. The CDR3 contains 14 residues. From germline, CDR1 is GTSNPN and CDR2 SVGIG (reference sequence). CDR3 sequence (DNA): TGTGCCTGGAGTGGGTGGGACAGGGACTACGAGCAGTACTTC. Its protein product is CAWSGWDRDYEQYF.

Only one count was recorded for this clonotype. This chain connects TRBV12-3 or TRBV12-4 to TRBJ1-1, with a tentative D call TRBD1 (5 bases). V lost 3 bases, J lost 1 base, and 15 bases lay in between. This CDR3 region has 16 residues. The CDR3 sequence is CASSLGTPAGNTEAFF. In DNA, the CDR3 is TGTGCCAGCAGTTTGGGGACCCCTGCGGGGAACACTGAAGCTTTCTTT.

In this sample, this clonotype turned up many times. J is TRBJ2-2 and V is TRBV12-5, with D perhaps TRBD1 (6 bases). The CDR3 totals 17 residues. Germline V gene data show CDR1 as LGHNT and CDR2 as FRNRAP. Between the trimmed V and J ends, which lost 1 base and 0 bases, there was a span of 12 bases. CDR3 protein: CASGLAMDSTNTGELFF. CDR3 sequence (DNA): TGTGCTAGTGGTTTGGCAATGGACAGTACGAACACCGGGGAGCTGTTTTTT.

This clonotype was counted many times. The chain combines TRBV4-1 with TRBJ2-3; D is ambiguous. CDR1 and CDR2 from the germline V gene are MGHRA and YSYEKL. This CDR3 is built from 14 residues. The germline V and J ends were trimmed by 4 bases and 2 bases, with 10 bases remaining between them. The CDR3 DNA reads TGCGCCAGCAGCCCATGGGGATTCACAGATACGCAGTATTTT. It is translated as CASSPWGFTDTQYF.

This clonotype has ten or more counts. The rearrangement uses TRBV7-9 and TRBJ2-7; the D gene is possibly TRBD1 (6 bases). Germline assignment: CDR1 SEHNR and CDR2 FQNEAQ (reference sequence). Trimming took off 5 bases at V and 4 bases at J, with 18 bases between the two ends. This CDR3 contains 15 residues. In nucleotides, the CDR3 is TGTGCCAGCAGCCCCCGACAGGTGCCCGGTTACGAGCAGTACTTC. Translated: CASSPRQVPGYEQYF.

This clonotype was counted many times. The V gene is TRBV5-4, the J gene TRBJ2-2; TRBD2 agrees at 7 bases. This CDR3 is built from 14 residues. V shed 4 bases, J shed 7 bases, and the junction held 7 bases outside the gene matches. Germline CDR1 SGHNT, CDR2 YYREEE (reference sequence). In DNA, the CDR3 is TGTGCCAGCAGCCGCGCCCAGCGGGACGGGGAGCTGTTTTTT. This codes for CASSRAQRDGELFF.

The CDR3 sequence: CASRLADSYEQYF. Written as DNA, the CDR3 is TGTGCCAGCAGACTAGCGGACTCCTACGAGCAGTACTTC. The V gene is TRBV6-1, the J gene TRBJ2-7; 8 positions agree with TRBD2. The germline V gene has CDR1 MNHNS and CDR2 SASEGT. V trimming: 6 bases; J trimming: 0 bases; junction bases outside the gene matches: 1. CDR3 length equals 13 residues.

This clonotype was seen at least ten times. The rearrangement uses TRBV7-8 and TRBJ1-5; 7 nucleotides agree with TRBD1. The V and J ends lost 1 base and 4 bases, in that order; junction bases with no gene match: 7. The germline CDR1 and CDR2 sequences are SGHVS and FQNEAQ. CDR3 length equals 16 residues. Here the CDR3 reads CASSLGLSGGNQPQHF. CDR3 nucleotides: TGTGCCAGCAGCTTAGGGTTGTCAGGGGGTAATCAGCCCCAGCATTTT.

This chain links TRBV27 with TRBJ1-1; possible D gene TRBD1, 5 bases. The CDR3 is 15 residues long. V was shortened by 1 base and J by 2 bases, with 11 bases between the two germline ends. CDR1 and CDR2 (germline): MNHEY, SMNVEV (reference sequence). CDR3 bases: TGTGCCAGCAGTTTATACTGGGACGGAAACACTGAAGCTTTCTTT. Translating gives CASSLYWDGNTEAFF.

This chain joins TRBV6-5 and TRBJ1-5; D gene ambiguous. The CDR3 loop spans 12 amino acids. Germline V lookup: CDR1 MNHEY, CDR2 SVGAGI. Trimming removed 4 bases from V and 6 bases from J, with 7 bases in between. The CDR3 protein is CASSFSGQPQHF. CDR3 DNA: TGTGCCAGCAGTTTCTCAGGTCAGCCCCAGCATTTT.

The V call is TRBV12-3 or TRBV12-4, the J call TRBJ2-7, with D possibly TRBD1 on 6 matching bases. Trimming took 6 bases from V and 6 from J, leaving 15 bases between them. The CDR3 runs 13 residues. CDR3 sequence (DNA): TGTGCCAGCAGGACCACCGGGACAAGCGAGCAGTACTTC. Encoded protein: CASRTTGTSEQYF.

DNA of the CDR3: TGTGCCAGCGGCAGGGGGCGCGAGGGCACTGAAGCTTTCTTT. It codes for CASGRGREGTEAFF. V gene TRBV27 combines with J gene TRBJ1-1, with 8 nucleotides matching TRBD1. This CDR3 spans 14 amino acids. The V segment lost 8 bases and the J segment 4 bases; nucleotides outside the gene matches: 9. Germline V gives CDR1 MNHEY, CDR2 SMNVEV (reference sequence).

This clonotype was counted many times. The junction and the germline gene differ at one end; a read error may be behind it. This sequence joins TRBV12-3 or TRBV12-4 and TRBJ1-1; D is ambiguous. This CDR3 has 14 residues. The CDR3 nucleotides are TGTGCCAGCAGTTTACAAGCGGGGAACACTGAAGCTCTCTTT. It translates to CASSLQAGNTEALF.

The chain joins TRBV10-3 to TRBJ1-5; TRBD1 matches 7 bases. J lost 5 bases, V lost 6 bases, and 4 bases had no gene match. The CDR3 covers 13 residues. The germline V gene has CDR1 ENHRY and CDR2 SYGVKD. The chain's CDR3 is CAIRQGRDQPQHF. The CDR3 DNA reads as TGTGCCATCAGACAGGGGAGGGATCAGCCCCAGCATTTT.

In its sample, this clonotype was seen once. The chain joins TRBV7-8 to TRBJ1-1; 11 positions agree with TRBD1. The CDR3 consists of 14 residues. V shed 6 bases, J shed 6 bases, and the junction held 6 bases outside the gene matches. Germline V CDR1 and CDR2: SGHVS, FQNEAQ. The CDR3 DNA is TGTGCCAGCAGTCTCTGGGGACAGGGGGCTGAAGCTTTCTTT. Encoded protein: CASSLWGQGAEAFF.

This clonotype has a count of ten or more. The chain is built from TRBV12-3 or TRBV12-4 and TRBJ1-1; D is undetermined. Trimming removed 2 bases from V and 1 base from J, with 5 bases in between. The CDR3 is 13 amino acids. Here the CDR3 reads CASSLFENTEAFF. The CDR3 region has the DNA TGTGCCAGCAGTTTATTTGAGAACACTGAAGCTTTCTTT.

This clonotype was detected only once. J is TRBJ1-3 and V is TRBV7-2; D unclear. The V gene's germline CDR1 is SGHTA and CDR2 FQGNSA. Trimming removed 5 bases from V and 1 base from J, with 12 bases in between. There are 15 residues in the CDR3. In DNA, the CDR3 is TGTGCCAGCAGCGTAAGAAGCGCATCTGGAAACACCATATATTTT. Protein product: CASSVRSASGNTIYF. The full variable domain, rest sourced from reference TRBV7-2 and TRBJ1-3, is GAGVSQSPSNKVTEKGKDVELRCDPISGHTALYWYRQSLGQGLEFLIYFQGNSAPDKSGLPSDRFSAERTGGSVSTLTIQRTQQEDSAVYLCASSVRSASGNTIYFGEGSWLTVV.

This clonotype was seen ten or more times. The chain has TRBV12-3 or TRBV12-4 and TRBJ1-6; D is unresolved. The V and J ends lost 1 base and 8 bases respectively, with 6 bases between them. There are 13 residues in the CDR3. This CDR3 reads CASSLEDDSPLHF. The CDR3 bases are TGTGCCAGCAGTTTAGAGGATGATTCACCCCTCCACTTT.